The clone carrying this T cell receptor (beta chain) was observed a single time. This CDR3 is 14 amino acids long. Germline CDR1 is LNHNV and CDR2 is YYDKDF (reference sequence). V shed 2 bases and J shed 2 bases, with 8 bases lying between them. Extracted RNA was reverse transcribed, and the resulting cDNA served as sequencing template. Sequencing was performed with immunoSEQ multiplex PCR; in TCRdb, only in-frame clones are kept and a portion is missing. The sample records about 150,000 clones, roughly 52% being singletons. These data come from a study of CD8+ T cells in alopecia areata. The sample's treatment: oral pan-JAK inhibitor, 5-10 mg twice daily.

The genes are TRBV15 and TRBJ2-3; D not resolved. This clonotype originated in a human donor with alopecia areata. The sequencing here drew on CD8+ T cells sorted from blood, taken at week 4, from a patient treated with tofacitinib. CDR3 amino acids: CATSRIGVTDTQYF. The DNA for the CDR3 is TGTGCCACCAGCAGAATCGGAGTCACAGATACGCAGTATTTT.